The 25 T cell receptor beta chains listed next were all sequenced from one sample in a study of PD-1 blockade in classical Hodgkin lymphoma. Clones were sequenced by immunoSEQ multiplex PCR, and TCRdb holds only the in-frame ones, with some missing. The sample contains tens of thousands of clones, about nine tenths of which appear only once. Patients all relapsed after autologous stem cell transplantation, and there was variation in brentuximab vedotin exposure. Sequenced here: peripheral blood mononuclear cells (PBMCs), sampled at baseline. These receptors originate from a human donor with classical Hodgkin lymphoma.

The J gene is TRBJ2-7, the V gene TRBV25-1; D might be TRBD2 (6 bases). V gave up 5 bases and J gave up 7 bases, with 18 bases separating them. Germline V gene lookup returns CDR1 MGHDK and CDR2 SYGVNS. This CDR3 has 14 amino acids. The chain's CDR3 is CASSRRGASLEQYF. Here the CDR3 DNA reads TGTGCCAGCAGTAGGCGGGGAGCCTCATTGGAGCAGTACTTC.

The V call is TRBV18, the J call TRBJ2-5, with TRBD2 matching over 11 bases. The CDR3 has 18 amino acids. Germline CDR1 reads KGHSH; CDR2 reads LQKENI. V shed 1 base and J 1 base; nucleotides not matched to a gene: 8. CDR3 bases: TGTGCCAGCTCACCACGACCGACTAGCGGGGACACCCAAGAGACCCAGTACTTC. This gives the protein CASSPRPTSGDTQETQYF.

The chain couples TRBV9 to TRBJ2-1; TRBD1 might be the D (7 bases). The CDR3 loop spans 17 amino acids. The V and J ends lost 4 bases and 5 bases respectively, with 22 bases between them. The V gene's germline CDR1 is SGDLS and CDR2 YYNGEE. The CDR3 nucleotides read TGTGCCAGCAGCCCCAACCCCGGGGCCAGGGGGGACAATGAGCAGTTCTTC. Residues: CASSPNPGARGDNEQFF.

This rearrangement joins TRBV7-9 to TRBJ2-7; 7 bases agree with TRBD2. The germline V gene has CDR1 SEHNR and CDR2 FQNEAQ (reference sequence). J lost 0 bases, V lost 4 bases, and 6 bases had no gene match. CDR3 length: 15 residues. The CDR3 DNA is TGTGCCAGCAGCTCCCGGGAGGCCCTCTCCTACGAGCAGTACTTC. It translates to CASSSREALSYEQYF.

The CDR3 region is CASRDYSGRAIDNEQFF. The CDR3 DNA sequence: TGTGCCAGCAGGGATTATAGCGGGAGGGCTATTGACAATGAGCAGTTCTTC. The chain has TRBV11-2 and TRBJ2-1; TRBD2 matches at 11 bases. The germline CDR1 and CDR2 sequences are SGHAT and FQNNGV. The V segment lost 6 bases and the J segment 5 bases; nucleotides outside the gene matches: 12. The CDR3 extends over 17 amino acids.

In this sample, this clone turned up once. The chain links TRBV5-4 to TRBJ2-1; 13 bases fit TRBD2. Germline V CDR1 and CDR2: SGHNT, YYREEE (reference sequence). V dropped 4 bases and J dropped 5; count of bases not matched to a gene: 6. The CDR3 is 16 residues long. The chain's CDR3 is CASSTAGTSGNNEQFF. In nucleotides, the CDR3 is TGTGCCAGCAGCACAGCCGGGACTAGCGGGAACAATGAGCAGTTCTTC.

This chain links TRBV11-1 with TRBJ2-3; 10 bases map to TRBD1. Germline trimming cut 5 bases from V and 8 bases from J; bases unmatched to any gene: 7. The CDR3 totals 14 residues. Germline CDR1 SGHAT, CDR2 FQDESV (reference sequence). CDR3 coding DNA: TGTGCCAGCAGCCAAGGGACAGGGGAAGGTACGCAGTATTTT. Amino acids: CASSQGTGEGTQYF.

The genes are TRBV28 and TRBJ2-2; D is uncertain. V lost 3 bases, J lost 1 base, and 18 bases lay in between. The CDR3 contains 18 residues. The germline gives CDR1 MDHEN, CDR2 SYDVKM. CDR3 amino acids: CASSFDPTGSMNTGELFF. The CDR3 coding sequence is TGTGCCAGCAGTTTTGATCCCACCGGTTCAATGAACACCGGGGAGCTGTTTTTT.

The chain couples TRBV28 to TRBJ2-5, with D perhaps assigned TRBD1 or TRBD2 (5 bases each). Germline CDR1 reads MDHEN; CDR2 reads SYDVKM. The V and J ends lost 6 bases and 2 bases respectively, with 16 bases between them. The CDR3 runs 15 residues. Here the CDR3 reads CASSPMGPKQETQYF. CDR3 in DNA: TGTGCCAGCAGCCCCATGGGACCTAAACAAGAGACCCAGTACTTC.

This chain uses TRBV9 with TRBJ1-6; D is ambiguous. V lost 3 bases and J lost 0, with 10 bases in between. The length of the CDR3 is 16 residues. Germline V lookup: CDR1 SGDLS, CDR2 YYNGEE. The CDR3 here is CASSAHRRSYNSPLHF. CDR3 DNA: TGTGCCAGCAGCGCTCACCGGCGCTCCTATAATTCACCCCTCCACTTT.

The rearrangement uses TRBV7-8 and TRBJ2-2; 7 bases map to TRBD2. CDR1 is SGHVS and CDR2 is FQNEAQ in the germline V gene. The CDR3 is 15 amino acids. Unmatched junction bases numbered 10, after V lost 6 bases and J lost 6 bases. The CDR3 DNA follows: TGTGCCAGCAGTCACACGACTAGCCAGTCCGGGGAGCTGTTTTTT. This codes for CASSHTTSQSGELFF.

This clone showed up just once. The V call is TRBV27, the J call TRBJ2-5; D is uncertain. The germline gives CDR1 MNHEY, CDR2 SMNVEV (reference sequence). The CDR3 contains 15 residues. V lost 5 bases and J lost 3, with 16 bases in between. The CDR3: CASSPLAQAKETQYF. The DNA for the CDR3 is TGTGCCAGCAGTCCTTTGGCGCAGGCCAAAGAGACCCAGTACTTC.

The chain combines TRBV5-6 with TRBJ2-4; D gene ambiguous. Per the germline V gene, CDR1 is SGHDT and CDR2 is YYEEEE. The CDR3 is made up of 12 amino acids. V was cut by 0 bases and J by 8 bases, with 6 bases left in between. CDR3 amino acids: CASSLAGHIQYF. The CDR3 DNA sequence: TGTGCCAGCAGCTTGGCCGGGCACATTCAGTACTTC.

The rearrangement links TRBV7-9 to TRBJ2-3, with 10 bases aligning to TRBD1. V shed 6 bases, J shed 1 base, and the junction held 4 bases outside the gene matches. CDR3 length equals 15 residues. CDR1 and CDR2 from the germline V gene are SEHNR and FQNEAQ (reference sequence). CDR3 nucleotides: TGTGCCAGCAGTCAGACAGGGGGCGGCACAGATACGCAGTATTTT. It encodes CASSQTGGGTDTQYF.

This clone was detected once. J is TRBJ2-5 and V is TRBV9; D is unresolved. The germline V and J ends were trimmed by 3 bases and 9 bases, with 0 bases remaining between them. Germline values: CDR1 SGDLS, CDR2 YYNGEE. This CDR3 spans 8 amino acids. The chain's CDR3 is CASSAQYF. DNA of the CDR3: TGTGCCAGCAGCGCCCAGTACTTC.

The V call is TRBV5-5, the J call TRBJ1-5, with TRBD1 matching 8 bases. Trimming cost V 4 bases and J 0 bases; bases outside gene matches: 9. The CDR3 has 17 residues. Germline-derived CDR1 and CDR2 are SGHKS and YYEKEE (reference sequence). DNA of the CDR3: TGTGCCAGCAGCCCTGCCCAGGGGGCGAATAGCAATCAGCCCCAGCATTTT. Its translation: CASSPAQGANSNQPQHF.

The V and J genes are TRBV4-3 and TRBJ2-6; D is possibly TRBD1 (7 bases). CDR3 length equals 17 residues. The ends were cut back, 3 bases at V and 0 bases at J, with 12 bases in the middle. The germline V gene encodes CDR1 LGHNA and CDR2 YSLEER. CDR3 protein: CASSHRGASSGANVLTF. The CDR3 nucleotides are TGCGCCAGCAGCCACAGGGGGGCCAGCTCTGGGGCCAACGTCCTGACTTTC.

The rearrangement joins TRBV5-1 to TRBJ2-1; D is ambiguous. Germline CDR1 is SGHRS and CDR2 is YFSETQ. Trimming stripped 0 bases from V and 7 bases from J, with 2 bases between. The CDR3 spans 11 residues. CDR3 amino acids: CASSLANEQFF. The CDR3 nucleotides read TGCGCCAGCAGCTTGGCAAATGAGCAGTTCTTC.

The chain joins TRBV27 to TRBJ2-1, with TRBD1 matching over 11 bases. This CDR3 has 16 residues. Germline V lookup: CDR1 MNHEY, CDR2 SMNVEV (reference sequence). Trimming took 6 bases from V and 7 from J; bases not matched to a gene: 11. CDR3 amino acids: CASSNGYGQGANEQFF. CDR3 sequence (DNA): TGTGCCAGCAGCAACGGATACGGACAGGGGGCAAATGAGCAGTTCTTC.

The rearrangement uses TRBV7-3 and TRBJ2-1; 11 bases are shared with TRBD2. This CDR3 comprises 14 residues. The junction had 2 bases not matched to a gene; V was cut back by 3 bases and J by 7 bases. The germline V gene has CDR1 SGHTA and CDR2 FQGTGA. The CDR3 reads CASSFSSGGNEQFF. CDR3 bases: TGTGCCAGCAGCTTTTCTAGCGGGGGGAATGAGCAGTTCTTC. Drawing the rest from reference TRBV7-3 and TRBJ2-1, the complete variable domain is GAGVSQTPSNKVTEKGKYVELRCDPISGHTALYWYRQSLGQGPEFLIYFQGTGAADDSGLPNDRFFAVRPEGSVSTLKIQRTERGDSAVYLCASSFSSGGNEQFFGPGTRLTVL.

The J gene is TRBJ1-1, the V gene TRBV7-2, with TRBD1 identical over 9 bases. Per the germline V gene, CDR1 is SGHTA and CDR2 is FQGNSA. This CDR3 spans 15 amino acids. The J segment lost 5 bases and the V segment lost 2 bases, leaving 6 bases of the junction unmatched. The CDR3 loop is CASSLTPQGATEAFF. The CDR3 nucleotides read TGTGCCAGCAGCTTAACACCACAGGGGGCTACTGAAGCTTTCTTT.

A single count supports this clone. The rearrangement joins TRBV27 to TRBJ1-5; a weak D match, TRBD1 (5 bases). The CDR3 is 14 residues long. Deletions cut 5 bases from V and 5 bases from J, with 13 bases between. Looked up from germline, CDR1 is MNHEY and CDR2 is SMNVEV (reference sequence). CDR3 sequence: CASSAGGTHQPQHF. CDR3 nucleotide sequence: TGTGCCAGCAGTGCGGGGGGTACCCATCAGCCCCAGCATTTT.

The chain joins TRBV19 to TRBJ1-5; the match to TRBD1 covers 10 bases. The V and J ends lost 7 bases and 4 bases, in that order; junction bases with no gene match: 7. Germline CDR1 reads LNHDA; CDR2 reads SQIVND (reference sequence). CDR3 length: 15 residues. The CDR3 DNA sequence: TGTGCCAGTAATTCCCCGGGACAGGGGAATCAGCCCCAGCATTTT. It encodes CASNSPGQGNQPQHF.

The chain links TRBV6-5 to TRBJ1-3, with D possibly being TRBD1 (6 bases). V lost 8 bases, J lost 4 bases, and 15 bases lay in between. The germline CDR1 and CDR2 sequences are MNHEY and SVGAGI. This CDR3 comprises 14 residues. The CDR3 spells CASGFQGKGNTIYF. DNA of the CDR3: TGTGCCAGCGGATTTCAGGGGAAGGGAAACACCATATATTTT.

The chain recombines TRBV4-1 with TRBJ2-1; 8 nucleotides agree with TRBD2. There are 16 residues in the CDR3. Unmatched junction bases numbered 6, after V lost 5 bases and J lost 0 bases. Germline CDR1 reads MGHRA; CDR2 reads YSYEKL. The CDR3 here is CASSVFGGGSYNEQFF. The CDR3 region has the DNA TGCGCCAGCAGCGTATTCGGGGGGGGCTCCTACAATGAGCAGTTCTTC.